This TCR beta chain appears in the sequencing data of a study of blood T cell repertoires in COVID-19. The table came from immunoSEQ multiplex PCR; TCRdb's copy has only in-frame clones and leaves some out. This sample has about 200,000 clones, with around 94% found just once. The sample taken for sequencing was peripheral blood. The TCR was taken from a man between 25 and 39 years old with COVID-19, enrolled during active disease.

The CDR3 region has the DNA TGTGCCAGCAGCTTCATGCGGGACTCGGGGGGCAATGAGCAGTTCTTC. Protein product: CASSFMRDSGGNEQFF. The V gene is TRBV7-9, the J gene TRBJ2-1; 7 positions match TRBD2. V was clipped by 3 bases and J by 6 bases; unmatched bases: 11. The CDR3 is 16 residues long. Looked up from germline, CDR1 is SEHNR and CDR2 is FQNEAQ (reference sequence).